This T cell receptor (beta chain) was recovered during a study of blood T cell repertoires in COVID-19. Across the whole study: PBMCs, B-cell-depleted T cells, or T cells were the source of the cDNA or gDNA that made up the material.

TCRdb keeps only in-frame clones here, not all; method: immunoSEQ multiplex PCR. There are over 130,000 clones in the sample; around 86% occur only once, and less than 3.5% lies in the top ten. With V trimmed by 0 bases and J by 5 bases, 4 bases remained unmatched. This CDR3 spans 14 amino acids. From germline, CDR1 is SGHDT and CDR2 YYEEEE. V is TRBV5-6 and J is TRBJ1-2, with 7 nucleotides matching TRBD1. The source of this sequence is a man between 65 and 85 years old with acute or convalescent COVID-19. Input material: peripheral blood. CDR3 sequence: CASSLAGQSYGYTF. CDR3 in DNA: TGTGCCAGCAGCTTGGCGGGACAGAGTTATGGCTACACCTTC.